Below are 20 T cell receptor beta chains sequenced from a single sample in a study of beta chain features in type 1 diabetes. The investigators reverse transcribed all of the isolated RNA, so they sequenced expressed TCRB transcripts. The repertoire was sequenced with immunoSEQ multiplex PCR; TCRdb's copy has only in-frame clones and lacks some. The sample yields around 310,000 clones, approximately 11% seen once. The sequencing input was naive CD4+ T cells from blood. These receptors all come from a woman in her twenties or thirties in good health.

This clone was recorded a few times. In nucleotides, the CDR3 is TGTGCCAGCAGCACCGACAGGGTCTACGAGCAGTACTTC. Translating gives CASSTDRVYEQYF. This rearrangement joins TRBV7-8 to TRBJ2-7; TRBD1 aligns across 7 bases. The CDR3 length is 13 residues. Germline assignment: CDR1 SGHVS and CDR2 FQNEAQ. Trimming removed 5 bases from V and 3 bases from J; junction bases left unmatched: 4.

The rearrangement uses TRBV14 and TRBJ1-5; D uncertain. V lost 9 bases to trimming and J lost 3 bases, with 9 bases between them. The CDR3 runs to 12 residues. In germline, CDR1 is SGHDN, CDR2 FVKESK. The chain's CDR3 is CASRRINQPQHF. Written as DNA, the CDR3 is TGTGCCAGTCGCAGGATCAATCAGCCCCAGCATTTT.

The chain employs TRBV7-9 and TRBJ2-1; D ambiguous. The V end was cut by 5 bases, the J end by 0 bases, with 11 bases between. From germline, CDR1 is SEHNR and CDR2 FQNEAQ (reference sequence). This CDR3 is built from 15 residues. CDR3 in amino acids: CASSAHLSSYNEQFF. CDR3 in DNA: TGTGCCAGCAGCGCCCACTTAAGCTCCTACAATGAGCAGTTCTTC.

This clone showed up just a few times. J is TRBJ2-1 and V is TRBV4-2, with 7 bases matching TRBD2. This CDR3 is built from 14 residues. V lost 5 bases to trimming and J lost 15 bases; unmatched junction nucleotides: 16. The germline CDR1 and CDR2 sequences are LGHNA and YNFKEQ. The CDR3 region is CASSSFRLAPSPFF. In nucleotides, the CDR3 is TGTGCCAGCAGCTCCTTTCGACTAGCCCCAAGCCCGTTCTTC.

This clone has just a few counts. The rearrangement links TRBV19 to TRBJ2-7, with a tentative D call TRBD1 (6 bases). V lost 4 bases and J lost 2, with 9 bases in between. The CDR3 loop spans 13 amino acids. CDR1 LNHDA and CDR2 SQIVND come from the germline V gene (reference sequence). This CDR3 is CASSTQGTYEQYF. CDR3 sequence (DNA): TGTGCCAGTAGTACACAGGGCACCTACGAGCAGTACTTC. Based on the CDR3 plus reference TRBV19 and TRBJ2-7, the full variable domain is DGGITQSPKYLFRKEGQNVTLSCEQNLNHDAMYWYRQDPGQGLRLIYYSQIVNDFQKGDIAEGYSVSREKKESFPLTVTSAQKNPTAFYLCASSTQGTYEQYFGPGTRLTVT.

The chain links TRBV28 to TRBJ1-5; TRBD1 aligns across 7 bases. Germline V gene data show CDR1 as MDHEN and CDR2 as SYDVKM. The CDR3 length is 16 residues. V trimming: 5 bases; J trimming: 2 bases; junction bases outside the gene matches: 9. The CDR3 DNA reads TGTGCCAGCAGTCTTCCCGGGACAGTCGGCAATCAGCCCCAGCATTTT. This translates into CASSLPGTVGNQPQHF.

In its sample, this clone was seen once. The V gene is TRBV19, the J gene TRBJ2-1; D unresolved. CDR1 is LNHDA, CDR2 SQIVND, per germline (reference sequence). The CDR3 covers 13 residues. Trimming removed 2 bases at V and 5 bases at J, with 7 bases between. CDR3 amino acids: CASSISRNNEQFF. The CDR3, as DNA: TGTGCCAGTAGTATATCTAGGAACAATGAGCAGTTCTTC.

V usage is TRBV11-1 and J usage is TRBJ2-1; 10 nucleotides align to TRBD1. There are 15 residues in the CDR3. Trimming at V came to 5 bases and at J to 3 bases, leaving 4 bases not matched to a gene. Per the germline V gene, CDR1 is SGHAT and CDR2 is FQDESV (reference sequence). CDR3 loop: CASSPGTGDYNEQFF. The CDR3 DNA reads TGTGCCAGCAGCCCCGGGACAGGGGACTACAATGAGCAGTTCTTC.

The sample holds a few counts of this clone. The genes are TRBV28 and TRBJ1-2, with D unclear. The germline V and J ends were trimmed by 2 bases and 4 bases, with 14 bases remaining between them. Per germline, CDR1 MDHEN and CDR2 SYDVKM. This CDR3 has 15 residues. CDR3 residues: CASSLPGALGYGYTF. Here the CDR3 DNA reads TGTGCCAGCAGTTTACCGGGAGCCCTCGGCTATGGCTACACCTTC.

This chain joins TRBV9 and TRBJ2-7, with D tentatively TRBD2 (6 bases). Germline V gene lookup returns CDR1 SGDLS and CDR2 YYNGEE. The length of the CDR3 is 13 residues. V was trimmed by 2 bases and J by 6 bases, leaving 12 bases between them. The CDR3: CASSVRDGGEQYF. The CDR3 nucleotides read TGTGCCAGCAGCGTCCGGGACGGGGGCGAGCAGTACTTC.

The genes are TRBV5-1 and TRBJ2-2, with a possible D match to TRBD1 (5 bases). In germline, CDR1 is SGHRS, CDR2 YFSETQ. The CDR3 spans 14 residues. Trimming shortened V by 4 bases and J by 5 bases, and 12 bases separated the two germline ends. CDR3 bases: TGCGCCAGCAGCGACAACCACAGGACCGGGGAGCTGTTTTTT. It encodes CASSDNHRTGELFF.

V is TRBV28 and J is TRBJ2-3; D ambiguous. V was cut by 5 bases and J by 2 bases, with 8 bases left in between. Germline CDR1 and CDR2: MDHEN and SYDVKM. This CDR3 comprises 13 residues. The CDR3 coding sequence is TGTGCCAGCAGTGCGGAACTCACAGATACGCAGTATTTT. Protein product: CASSAELTDTQYF.

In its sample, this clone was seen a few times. Here the CDR3 reads CATSRDVGGYGNTIYF. CDR3 sequence (DNA): TGTGCCACCAGCAGAGATGTAGGAGGTTATGGAAACACCATATATTTT. V and J are TRBV15 and TRBJ1-3, with D uncertain. V was shortened by 0 bases and J by 3 bases, with 12 bases between the two germline ends. Germline CDR1 reads LNHNV; CDR2 reads YYDKDF (reference sequence). The CDR3 sequence is 16 residues long.

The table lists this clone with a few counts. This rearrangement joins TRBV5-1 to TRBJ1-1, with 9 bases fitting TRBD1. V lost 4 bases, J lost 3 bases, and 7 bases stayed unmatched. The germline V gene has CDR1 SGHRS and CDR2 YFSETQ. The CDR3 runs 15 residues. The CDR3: CASSPGDRDHTEAFF. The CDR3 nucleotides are TGCGCCAGCAGCCCAGGGGACAGGGACCACACTGAAGCTTTCTTT.

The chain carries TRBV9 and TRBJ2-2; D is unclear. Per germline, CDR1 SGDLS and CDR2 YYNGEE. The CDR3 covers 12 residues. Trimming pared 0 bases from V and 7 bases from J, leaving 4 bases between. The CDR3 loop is CASSVVYGELFF. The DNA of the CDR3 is TGTGCCAGCAGCGTAGTGTACGGGGAGCTGTTTTTT.

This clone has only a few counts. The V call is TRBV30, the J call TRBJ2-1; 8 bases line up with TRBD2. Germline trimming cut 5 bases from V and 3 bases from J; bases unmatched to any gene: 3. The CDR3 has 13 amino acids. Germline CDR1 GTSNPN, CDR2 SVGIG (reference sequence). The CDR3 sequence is CAWLSGSYNEQFF. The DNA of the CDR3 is TGTGCCTGGTTGAGCGGGAGCTACAATGAGCAGTTCTTC.

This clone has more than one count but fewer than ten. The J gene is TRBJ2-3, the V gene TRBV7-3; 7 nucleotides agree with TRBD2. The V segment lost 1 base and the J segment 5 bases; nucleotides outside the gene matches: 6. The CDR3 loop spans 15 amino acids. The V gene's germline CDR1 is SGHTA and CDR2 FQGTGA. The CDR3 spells CASSLRGGLGDTQYF. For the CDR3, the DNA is TGTGCCAGCAGCTTAAGGGGAGGGTTGGGAGATACGCAGTATTTT. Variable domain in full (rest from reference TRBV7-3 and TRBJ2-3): GAGVSQTPSNKVTEKGKYVELRCDPISGHTALYWYRQSLGQGPEFLIYFQGTGAADDSGLPNDRFFAVRPEGSVSTLKIQRTERGDSAVYLCASSLRGGLGDTQYFGPGTRLTVL.

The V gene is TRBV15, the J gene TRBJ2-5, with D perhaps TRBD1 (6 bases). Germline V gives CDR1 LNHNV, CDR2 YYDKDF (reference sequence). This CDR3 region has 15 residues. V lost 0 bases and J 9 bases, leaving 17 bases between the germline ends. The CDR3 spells CATSRDLGQGMAQYF. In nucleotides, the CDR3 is TGTGCCACCAGCAGAGATTTGGGCCAGGGGATGGCCCAGTACTTC.

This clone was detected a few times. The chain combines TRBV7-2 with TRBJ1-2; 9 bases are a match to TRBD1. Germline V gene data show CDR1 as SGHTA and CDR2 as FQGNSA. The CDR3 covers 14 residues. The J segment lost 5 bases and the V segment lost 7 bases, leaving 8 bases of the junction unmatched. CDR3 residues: CASKAPGTGYGYTF. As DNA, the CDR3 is TGTGCCAGCAAGGCCCCTGGGACAGGGTATGGCTACACCTTC.

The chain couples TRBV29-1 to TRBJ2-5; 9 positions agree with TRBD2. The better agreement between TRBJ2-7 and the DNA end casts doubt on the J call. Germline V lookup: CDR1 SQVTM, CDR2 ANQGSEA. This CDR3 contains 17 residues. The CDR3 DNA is TGCAGCGTTGAAGGGGCGGGAGGGCCGGAAAGGTACTACGAGCAGTACTTC. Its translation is CSVEGAGGPERYYEQYF.